This T cell receptor (beta chain) was sequenced in a study of identical twins. As regards this clonotype: Its antigen is as yet unknown.

TCRdb itself ran the 5' RACE reads through MiXCR, one entry per CDR3 protein. The sample has approximately 250,000 distinct CDR3 sequences, roughly 7.1% seen once; the top ten hold less than 15%. Study-wide results and caveats: When twins shared out-of-frame alpha sequences, those sequences had excess low generation probability.

From germline, CDR1 is SGDLS and CDR2 YYNGEE. This CDR3 contains 16 residues. The V and J ends lost 4 bases and 4 bases respectively, with 20 bases between them. These data were likewise used in another study, on T cells expressing NK-cell markers. As that study records: Questions lingered over whether expanded NKG2C+ T cell clones were HCMV-specific.

The V gene is TRBV9, the J gene TRBJ1-2, with D possibly matching TRBD1 (5 bases). The receptor's source is a young woman in good health. The sample comprised CD8+ T cells sorted from blood. This CDR3 is CASSPGRVSGGYGYTF. CDR3 DNA: TGTGCCAGCAGCCCCGGGAGGGTCAGTGGGGGCTATGGCTACACCTTC.